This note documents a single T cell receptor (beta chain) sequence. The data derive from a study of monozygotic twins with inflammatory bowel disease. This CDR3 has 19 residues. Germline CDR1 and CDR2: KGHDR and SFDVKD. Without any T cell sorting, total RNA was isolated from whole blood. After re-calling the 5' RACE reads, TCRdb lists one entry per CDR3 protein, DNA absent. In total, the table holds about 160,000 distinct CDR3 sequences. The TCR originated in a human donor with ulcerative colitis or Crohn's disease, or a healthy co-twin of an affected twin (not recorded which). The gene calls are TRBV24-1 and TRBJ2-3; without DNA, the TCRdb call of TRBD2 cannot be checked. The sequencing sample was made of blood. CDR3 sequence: CATSDLQGGGRANTDTQYF.